The 30 T cell receptor beta chains below were found in one sample sequenced in a study of human T cells and chemical hapten exposure. One entry per CDR3 protein results from TCRdb running MiXCR on the RACE reads. This sample has 75,000 to 95,000 distinct CDR3 sequences, with approximately 12% found just once. Time point described: patch test 1, 2 weeks after DPC sensitization. Sample treatment: therapeutic diphenylcyclopropenone sensitization with weekly scalp DPC. The material was whole blood, obtained in connection with sensitization to the hapten diphenylcyclopropenone (DPC). The source of these receptors is a woman aged 60-75 years with alopecia areata. Some clones in this sample may be carry-over from other donors' samples.

The V call is TRBV4-1, the J call TRBJ2-7; 9 nucleotides line up with TRBD2. The CDR3 runs to 16 residues. The V gene's germline CDR1 is MGHRA and CDR2 YSYEKL. The V segment lost 8 bases and the J segment 4 bases; nucleotides outside the gene matches: 15. The CDR3 region has the DNA TGCGCCAGCGGCCCGAGCGGGGGGCCTCCTATTTACGAGCAGTACTTC. This translates into CASGPSGGPPIYEQYF.

Points on this clonotype: The CDR3 end shows no conserved phenylalanine or tryptophan, and so a read error is likely. Because the CDR3's place on the DNA is in doubt, the DNA is left out and the CDR3 is given as listed by TCRdb. This chain links TRBV21-1 with TRBJ2-1; TRBD1 is taken as the D call from the table, unchecked against the DNA. TRBV21-1 is noted as a pseudogene. Both ends counted, the CDR3 spans 13 residues. The CDR3 protein is CASSKGAADEQFY.

There are many counts of this clonotype. This chain joins TRBV5-1 and TRBJ1-6; D ambiguous. The CDR3 covers 13 residues. The ends were cut back, 2 bases at V and 8 bases at J, with 8 bases in the middle. The V gene's germline CDR1 is SGHRS and CDR2 YFSETQ. The CDR3 DNA sequence: TGCGCCAGCAGCTTAAGCTACGATTCACCCCTCCACTTT. Its protein is CASSLSYDSPLHF.

At least ten counts were recorded for this clonotype. V usage is TRBV7-2 and J usage is TRBJ2-5; D gene uncertain. Deletions cut 4 bases from V and 5 bases from J, with 8 bases between. The germline gives CDR1 SGHTA, CDR2 FQGNSA. The CDR3 is made up of 12 amino acids. The CDR3 here is CASSSLIETQYF. DNA of the CDR3: TGTGCCAGCAGCTCACTCATTGAGACCCAGTACTTC.

The rearrangement links TRBV5-4 to TRBJ2-2; perhaps TRBD1 as D (5 bases). The V end was cut by 0 bases, the J end by 5 bases, with 17 bases between. Germline assignment: CDR1 SGHNT and CDR2 YYREEE (reference sequence). The CDR3 covers 17 residues. The CDR3 DNA sequence: TGTGCCAGCAGCTTGGGCGCGGCAGGGCTTATGACCGGGGAGCTGTTTTTT. This codes for CASSLGAAGLMTGELFF.

The chain couples TRBV11-2 to TRBJ2-1, with D perhaps matching TRBD1 or TRBD2 (5 bases each). The CDR3 length is 14 residues. Germline V gene sequence: CDR1 SGHAT, CDR2 FQNNGV. V lost 5 bases and J 6 bases, leaving 14 bases between the germline ends. The CDR3 DNA sequence: TGTGCCAGCAGCCGGCGACAGAGCGGCAATGAGCAGTTCTTC. Its protein is CASSRRQSGNEQFF.

This clonotype was detected a few times. The chain carries TRBV2 and TRBJ1-2; 7 bases agree with TRBD1. J was trimmed by 7 bases and V by 6 bases; bases with no gene match: 8. The CDR3 totals 13 residues. Germline CDR1 and CDR2: SNHLY and FYNNEI. CDR3 in DNA: TGTGCCAGCAGCCAAGGACAGGCCGGTGGCTACACCTTC. It is translated as CASSQGQAGGYTF.

This clonotype was recorded many times. The chain links TRBV4-2 to TRBJ2-1; the D gene could be TRBD1 or TRBD2 (7 bases each). V was cut by 6 bases and J by 3 bases, with 18 bases left in between. The germline V gene encodes CDR1 LGHNA and CDR2 YNFKEQ. This CDR3 is built from 16 residues. CDR3 in amino acids: CASRREGAGFYNEQFF. DNA for the CDR3: TGTGCCAGCAGGAGGGAGGGGGCAGGGTTCTACAATGAGCAGTTCTTC.

A few counts support this clonotype. This rearrangement joins TRBV6-1 to TRBJ1-4; D unresolved. Per germline, CDR1 MNHNS and CDR2 SASEGT. This CDR3 spans 14 amino acids. V dropped 5 bases and J dropped 7 bases, with 14 bases sitting between them. CDR3 sequence (DNA): TGTGCCAGCAGTATGATGGGAATCGGTGAAAAACTGTTTTTT. Translating gives CASSMMGIGEKLFF.

The genes are TRBV5-5 and TRBJ2-5; D is ambiguous. The CDR3 has 12 residues. Germline CDR1 is SGHKS and CDR2 is YYEKEE (reference sequence). Trimming pared 2 bases from V and 2 bases from J, leaving 4 bases between. The CDR3 DNA follows: TGTGCCAGCAGCTTAGGGCAAGAGACCCAGTACTTC. This codes for CASSLGQETQYF.

This clonotype was picked up a small number of times. The chain combines TRBV20-1 with TRBJ2-3; unclear D gene. The germline V gene has CDR1 DFQATT and CDR2 SNEGSKA (reference sequence). The ends were cut back, 0 bases at V and 0 bases at J, with 7 bases in the middle. The CDR3 sequence is 14 residues long. As DNA, the CDR3 is TGCAGTGCTAGAGACAGTTCTAGCACAGATACGCAGTATTTT. Protein sequence: CSARDSSSTDTQYF.

This clonotype was seen repeatedly, ten times or more. The V and J genes are TRBV6-1 and TRBJ1-1; D gene ambiguous. Per the germline V gene, CDR1 is MNHNS and CDR2 is SASEGT. Trimming pared 5 bases from V and 5 bases from J, leaving 15 bases between. The CDR3 runs to 14 residues. CDR3 bases: TGTGCCAGCAGTCGAACTGGGGTCGAGACTGAAGCTTTCTTT. Translated, it gives CASSRTGVETEAFF.

V is TRBV6-6 and J is TRBJ1-4; D possibly corresponds to TRBD1 (6 bases). Germline V gene data show CDR1 as MNHNY and CDR2 as SVGAGI (reference sequence). Trimming left V 7 bases short and J 0 bases short, with 15 bases between. This CDR3 comprises 16 residues. The chain's CDR3 is CASIDGPGATNEKLFF. The CDR3 DNA follows: TGTGCCAGCATCGACGGACCAGGGGCAACTAATGAAAAACTGTTTTTT.

The V gene is TRBV6-5, the J gene TRBJ1-1; possibly TRBD1 for D (5 bases). Trimming shortened V by 5 bases and J by 4 bases, and 17 bases separated the two germline ends. The CDR3 extends over 15 amino acids. Germline V gives CDR1 MNHEY, CDR2 SVGAGI. This chain's CDR3 is CASSTTGAQGTEAFF. CDR3 bases: TGTGCCAGCAGTACGACCGGGGCGCAGGGCACTGAAGCTTTCTTT.

The chain combines TRBV7-2 with TRBJ2-6; TRBD2 aligns across 9 bases. V shed 6 bases, J shed 4 bases, and the junction held 7 bases outside the gene matches. CDR1 SGHTA and CDR2 FQGNSA come from the germline V gene. This CDR3 has 16 amino acids. The CDR3 loop is CASRQRGARGANVLTF. The CDR3 DNA reads as TGTGCCAGCAGGCAGCGGGGGGCGAGAGGGGCCAACGTCCTGACTTTC. Based on the CDR3 plus reference TRBV7-2 and TRBJ2-6, the full variable domain is GAGVSQSPSNKVTEKGKDVELRCDPISGHTALYWYRQSLGQGLEFLIYFQGNSAPDKSGLPSDRFSAERTGGSVSTLTIQRTQQEDSAVYLCASRQRGARGANVLTFGAGSRLTVL.

This clonotype showed up many times. The V gene is TRBV19, the J gene TRBJ2-1; D ambiguous. Trimming removed 4 bases at V and 10 bases at J, with 8 bases between. Germline V gene sequence: CDR1 LNHDA, CDR2 SQIVND (reference sequence). This CDR3 has 11 amino acids. The CDR3 loop is CASSRFGEQFF. Written as DNA, the CDR3 is TGTGCCAGTAGTAGATTCGGGGAGCAGTTCTTC.

This clonotype was detected ten times or more. CDR3 residues: CSARAGTGVWEQYF. The DNA of the CDR3 is TGCAGTGCTAGGGCGGGAACGGGGGTTTGGGAGCAGTACTTC. V and J are TRBV20-1 and TRBJ2-7; D may be TRBD2 (6 bases). V was cut by 3 bases and J by 7 bases, with 19 bases left in between. Germline-derived CDR1 and CDR2 are DFQATT and SNEGSKA (reference sequence). CDR3 length: 14 amino acids.

The sample holds many counts of this clonotype. The J gene is TRBJ2-7, the V gene TRBV20-1; 7 positions match TRBD1. The CDR3 has 14 residues. V lost 5 bases and J lost 2; bases outside the gene matches: 9. Germline CDR1 and CDR2: DFQATT and SNEGSKA (reference sequence). The CDR3 DNA reads TGCAGTGCTTTCGGACAGGTCCCCACCTACGAGCAGTACTTC. The encoded protein is CSAFGQVPTYEQYF.

This clonotype was picked up many times. The rearrangement uses TRBV6-5 and TRBJ2-3; 8 nucleotides agree with TRBD1. CDR3 length equals 14 residues. V lost 6 bases and J lost 3; bases outside the gene matches: 5. Germline CDR1 MNHEY, CDR2 SVGAGI. Written as DNA, the CDR3 is TGTGCCAGCAGCCGGACAGGGAAAACAGATACGCAGTATTTT. It encodes CASSRTGKTDTQYF.

This clonotype has a handful of counts. The genes are TRBV2 and TRBJ1-2; D gene ambiguous. CDR3 length: 14 residues. V shed 4 bases and J shed 4 bases, with 13 bases lying between them. From germline, CDR1 is SNHLY and CDR2 FYNNEI. CDR3 sequence reads: CASSGAGPVYGYTF. Here the CDR3 DNA reads TGTGCCAGCAGTGGAGCAGGCCCAGTCTATGGCTACACCTTC.

This clonotype was seen many times. This chain links TRBV4-1 with TRBJ1-5; D is uncertain. Trimming stripped 8 bases from V and 6 bases from J, with 17 bases between. Germline CDR1 reads MGHRA; CDR2 reads YSYEKL. The length of the CDR3 is 14 residues. CDR3: CASAGVEVGQPQHF. In DNA, the CDR3 is TGCGCCAGCGCTGGGGTGGAGGTGGGTCAGCCCCAGCATTTT.

This clonotype has at least ten counts. The chain joins TRBV19 to TRBJ2-5; D remains ambiguous. The CDR3 is made up of 12 amino acids. Deletions cut 3 bases from V and 3 bases from J, with 5 bases between. Germline CDR1 reads LNHDA; CDR2 reads SQIVND (reference sequence). This chain's CDR3 is CASSMGKETQYF. CDR3 bases: TGTGCCAGTAGTATGGGGAAAGAGACCCAGTACTTC.

This clonotype has a count of ten or more. The V and J genes are TRBV6-6 and TRBJ2-7, with 8 nucleotides matching TRBD2. The CDR3 spans 15 residues. The J segment lost 2 bases and the V segment lost 0 bases, leaving 3 bases of the junction unmatched. Germline CDR1 reads MNHNY; CDR2 reads SVGAGI (reference sequence). The CDR3 loop reads CASSYSGGGPYEQYF. In DNA form, the CDR3 reads TGTGCCAGCAGTTACTCCGGGGGGGGGCCCTACGAGCAGTACTTC.

The sample holds a few counts of this clonotype. The chain combines TRBV29-1 with TRBJ1-1, with no clear D. Trimming shortened V by 8 bases and J by 1 base, and 11 bases separated the two germline ends. CDR1 SQVTM and CDR2 ANQGSEA come from the germline V gene. This CDR3 region has 12 residues. CDR3 nucleotide sequence: TGCAGCACGAAGCCCCGGAACACTGAAGCTTTCTTT. Protein product: CSTKPRNTEAFF.

V usage is TRBV4-2 and J usage is TRBJ2-2; D is undetermined. Trimming cost V 0 bases and J 1 base, with 12 bases left between them. This CDR3 has 17 amino acids. In germline, CDR1 is LGHNA, CDR2 YNFKEQ. The CDR3 loop is CASSQEPRTENTGELFF. As DNA, the CDR3 is TGTGCCAGCAGCCAAGAACCTCGGACGGAGAACACCGGGGAGCTGTTTTTT.

A few counts support this clonotype. This chain connects TRBV11-2 to TRBJ2-4; D is perhaps TRBD2 (6 bases). CDR1 and CDR2 from the germline V gene are SGHAT and FQNNGV. V was pared by 7 bases and J by 3 bases, with 10 bases between. CDR3 size: 13 residues. The CDR3 is CASTGGYKNIQYF. The CDR3 nucleotides are TGTGCCAGCACCGGGGGATACAAAAACATTCAGTACTTC.

The chain combines TRBV12-3 or TRBV12-4 with TRBJ1-5, with 7 bases fitting TRBD1. This CDR3 contains 15 residues. J gave up 7 bases and V 6 bases, and 12 bases lay outside the gene matches. The CDR3 spells CASRHYDREKQPQHF. The CDR3 coding sequence is TGTGCCAGCAGACATTACGACAGGGAGAAGCAGCCCCAGCATTTT.

At least ten counts were recorded for this clonotype. The rearrangement uses TRBV10-2 and TRBJ1-1; no clear D. Trimming removed 6 bases from V and 5 bases from J, with 10 bases in between. CDR1 is WSHSY, CDR2 SAAADI, per germline. CDR3 length: 12 residues. CDR3 nucleotide sequence: TGCGCCAGCAGCCTCAGAGGAACTGAAGCTTTCTTT. This sequence encodes CASSLRGTEAFF.

There are many counts of this clonotype. The V gene is TRBV20-1, the J gene TRBJ2-7, with 10 bases identical to TRBD1. Trimming removed 0 bases from V and 4 bases from J; junction bases left unmatched: 3. Per the germline V gene, CDR1 is DFQATT and CDR2 is SNEGSKA (reference sequence). The CDR3 runs 14 residues. In DNA form, the CDR3 reads TGCAGTGCTAGAGAACCGGGACAGGGGTACGAGCAGTACTTC. Translating gives CSAREPGQGYEQYF.

This clonotype was seen repeatedly, ten times or more. Its ends do not fully match the called genes, so a read error is possible. The chain recombines TRBV18 with TRBJ1-6; 8 bases are shared with TRBD1. The germline CDR1 and CDR2 sequences are KGHSH and LQKENI. The CDR3 runs 15 residues. CDR3 nucleotides: TGTGCCAGATCACCTAACGACAGGGGAGCTTCACCCCTCCACTTT. Translation gives CARSPNDRGASPLHF.